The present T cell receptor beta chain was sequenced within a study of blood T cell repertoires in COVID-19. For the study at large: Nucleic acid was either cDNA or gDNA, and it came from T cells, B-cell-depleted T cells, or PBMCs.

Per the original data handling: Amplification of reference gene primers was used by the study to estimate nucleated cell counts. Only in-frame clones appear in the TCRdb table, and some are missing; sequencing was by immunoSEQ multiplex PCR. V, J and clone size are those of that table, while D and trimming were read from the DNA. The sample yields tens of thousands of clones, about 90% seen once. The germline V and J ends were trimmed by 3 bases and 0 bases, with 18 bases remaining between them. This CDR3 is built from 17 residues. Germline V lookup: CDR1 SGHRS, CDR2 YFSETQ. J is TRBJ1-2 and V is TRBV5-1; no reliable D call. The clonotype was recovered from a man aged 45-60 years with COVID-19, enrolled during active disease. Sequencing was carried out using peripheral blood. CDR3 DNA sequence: TGCGCCAGCAGCTCAGAACATGGGCCCAGAGCTAACTATGGCTACACCTTC. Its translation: CASSSEHGPRANYGYTF.